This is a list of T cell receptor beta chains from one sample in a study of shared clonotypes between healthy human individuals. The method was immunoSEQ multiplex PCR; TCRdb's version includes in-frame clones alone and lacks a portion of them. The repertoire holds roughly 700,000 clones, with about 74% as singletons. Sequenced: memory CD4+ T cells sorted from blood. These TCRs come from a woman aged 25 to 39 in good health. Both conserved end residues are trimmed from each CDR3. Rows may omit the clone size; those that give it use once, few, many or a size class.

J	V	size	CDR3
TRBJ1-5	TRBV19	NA	ASKGEGLQPQH
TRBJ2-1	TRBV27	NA	ASSFTPLAGERNEQF
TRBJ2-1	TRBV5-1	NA	ASSWGPGGNEQF
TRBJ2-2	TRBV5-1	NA	ASALWDTSPPGELF
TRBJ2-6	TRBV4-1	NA	ASSSPRDRDSGANVLT
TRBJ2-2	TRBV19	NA	ASISFPGELF
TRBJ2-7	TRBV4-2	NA	ASSFDNYEQY
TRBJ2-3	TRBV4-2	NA	ASSQEGLAGLSDGTDTQY
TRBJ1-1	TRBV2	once	ASSELDFEAF
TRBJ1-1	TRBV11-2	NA	ASSYERTEAF
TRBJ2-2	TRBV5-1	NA	ASSLISSGSSGNGELF
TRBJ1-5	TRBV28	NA	ASSFPDQPQH